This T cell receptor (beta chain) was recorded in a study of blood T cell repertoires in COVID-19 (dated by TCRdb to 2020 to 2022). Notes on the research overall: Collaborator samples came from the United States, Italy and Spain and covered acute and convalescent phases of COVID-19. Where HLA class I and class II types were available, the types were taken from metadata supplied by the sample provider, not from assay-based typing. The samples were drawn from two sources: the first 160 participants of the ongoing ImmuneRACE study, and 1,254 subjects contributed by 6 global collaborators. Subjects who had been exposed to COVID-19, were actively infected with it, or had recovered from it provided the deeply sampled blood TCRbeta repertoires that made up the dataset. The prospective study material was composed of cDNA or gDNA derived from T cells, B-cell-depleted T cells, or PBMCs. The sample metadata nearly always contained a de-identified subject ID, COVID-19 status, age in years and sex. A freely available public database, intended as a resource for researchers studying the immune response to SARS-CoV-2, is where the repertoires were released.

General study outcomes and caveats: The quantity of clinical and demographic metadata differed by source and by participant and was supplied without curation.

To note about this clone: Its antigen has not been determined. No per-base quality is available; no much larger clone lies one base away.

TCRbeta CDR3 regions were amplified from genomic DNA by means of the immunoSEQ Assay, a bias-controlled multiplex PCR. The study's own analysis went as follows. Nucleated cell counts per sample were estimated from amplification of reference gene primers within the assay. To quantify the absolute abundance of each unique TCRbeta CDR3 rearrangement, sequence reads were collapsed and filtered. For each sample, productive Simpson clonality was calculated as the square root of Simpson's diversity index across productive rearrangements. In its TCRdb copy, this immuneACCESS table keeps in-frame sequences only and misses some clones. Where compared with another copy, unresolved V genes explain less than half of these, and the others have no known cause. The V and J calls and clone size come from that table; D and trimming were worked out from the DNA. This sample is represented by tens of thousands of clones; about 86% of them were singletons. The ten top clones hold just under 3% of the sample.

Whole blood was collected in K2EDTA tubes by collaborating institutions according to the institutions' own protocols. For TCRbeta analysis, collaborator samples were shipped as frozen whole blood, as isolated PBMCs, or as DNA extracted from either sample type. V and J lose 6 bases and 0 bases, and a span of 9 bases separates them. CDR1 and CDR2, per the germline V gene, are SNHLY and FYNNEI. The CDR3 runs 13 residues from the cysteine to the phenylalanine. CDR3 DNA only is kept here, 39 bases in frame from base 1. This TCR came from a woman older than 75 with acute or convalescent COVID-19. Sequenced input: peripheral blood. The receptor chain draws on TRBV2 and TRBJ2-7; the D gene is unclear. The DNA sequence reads TGTGCCAGCAGGCTAGAGGTCTCCTACGAGCAGTACTTC. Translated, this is CASRLEVSYEQYF.